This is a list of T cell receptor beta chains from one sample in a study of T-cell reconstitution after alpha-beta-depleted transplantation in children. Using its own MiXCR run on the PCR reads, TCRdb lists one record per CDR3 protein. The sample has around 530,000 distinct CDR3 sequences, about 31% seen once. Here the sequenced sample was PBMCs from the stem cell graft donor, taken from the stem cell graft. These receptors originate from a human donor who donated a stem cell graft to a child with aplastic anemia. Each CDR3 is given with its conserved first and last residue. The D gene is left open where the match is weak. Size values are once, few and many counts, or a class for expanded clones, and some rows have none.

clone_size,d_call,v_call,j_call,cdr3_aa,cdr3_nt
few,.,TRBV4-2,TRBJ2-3,CASSLGTTNPSATQYF,TGTGCCAGCAGCCTCGGGACCACGAACCCCTCCGCTACGCAGTATTTT
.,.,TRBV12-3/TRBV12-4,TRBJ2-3,CASTHAIDTQYF,TGTGCCAGCACCCACGCGATCGATACGCAGTATTTT
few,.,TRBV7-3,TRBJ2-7,CASSSMDREQYF,TGTGCCAGCAGCTCGATGGATAGGGAGCAGTACTTC
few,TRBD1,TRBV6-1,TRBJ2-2,CASSEVRDRVLGELFF,TGTGCCAGCAGTGAAGTAAGGGACAGGGTTCTTGGGGAGCTGTTTTTT
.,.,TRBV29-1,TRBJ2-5,CSVDHGMGGETQYF,TGCAGCGTTGATCATGGGATGGGGGGAGAGACCCAGTACTTC
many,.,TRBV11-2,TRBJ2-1,CASSPGLYNEQFF,TGTGCCAGCAGCCCCGGCCTCTACAATGAGCAGTTCTTC
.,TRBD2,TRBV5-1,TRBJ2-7,CASSLESSGAYEQYF,TGCGCCAGCAGCTTGGAATCTAGCGGTGCCTACGAGCAGTACTTC
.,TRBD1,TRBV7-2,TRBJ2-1,CASSPGDRGRSYNEQFF,TGTGCCAGCAGCCCGGGGGACAGGGGGCGCTCCTACAATGAGCAGTTCTTC
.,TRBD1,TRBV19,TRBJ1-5,CASSMRDRGSQAQHF,TGTGCCAGTAGTATGAGGGACAGGGGTTCGCAGGCCCAGCATTTT
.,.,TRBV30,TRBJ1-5,CAWEQGRGNQPQHF,TGTGCCTGGGAACAGGGTCGAGGAAATCAGCCCCAGCATTTT
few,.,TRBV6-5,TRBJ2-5,CASTTGETQYF,TGTGCCAGCACCACAGGGGAGACCCAGTACTTC
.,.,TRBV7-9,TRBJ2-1,CASSLVPGLGTYNEQFF,TGTGCCAGCAGCTTAGTTCCGGGACTCGGAACCTACAATGAGCAGTTCTTC
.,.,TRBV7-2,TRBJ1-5,CASSLGGGSWQPQHF,TGTGCCAGCAGCCTCGGGGGGGGTTCATGGCAGCCCCAGCATTTT
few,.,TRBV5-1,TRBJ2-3,CASSLADTPDTQYF,TGCGCCAGCAGCTTGGCCGATACCCCAGATACGCAGTATTTT
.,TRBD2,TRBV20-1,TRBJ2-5,CSARVPGLAPETQYF,TGCAGTGCTAGAGTTCCGGGACTAGCCCCAGAGACCCAGTACTTC
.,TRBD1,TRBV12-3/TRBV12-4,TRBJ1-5,CASDGTGSSANQPQHF,TGTGCCAGCGACGGGACAGGGTCGTCTGCCAATCAGCCCCAGCATTTT
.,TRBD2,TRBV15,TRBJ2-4,CATLAGGPPRQYF,TGTGCCACCCTAGCGGGAGGGCCTCCACGTCAGTACTTC
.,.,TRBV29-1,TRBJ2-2,CSVGILGANTGELFF,TGCAGCGTTGGGATCCTGGGGGCGAACACCGGGGAGCTGTTTTTT
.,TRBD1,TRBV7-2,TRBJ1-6,CASSPGDSDNSPLHF,TGTGCCAGCAGCCCAGGGGACAGTGATAATTCACCCCTCCACTTT
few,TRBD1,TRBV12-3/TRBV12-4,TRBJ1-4,CASRSDRDGEKLFF,TGTGCCAGCAGGAGCGACAGGGACGGGGAAAAACTGTTTTTT
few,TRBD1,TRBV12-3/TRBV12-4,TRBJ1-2,CASSYRTGGLYGYTF,TGTGCCAGCAGTTACCGGACAGGGGGCCTCTATGGCTACACCTTC
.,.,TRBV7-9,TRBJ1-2,CASSSRTWENVDGYTF,TGTGCCAGCAGCTCCCGAACTTGGGAAAATGTCGATGGCTACACCTTC
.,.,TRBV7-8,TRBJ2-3,CASSLGTHTDTQYF,TGTGCCAGCAGCTTAGGGACCCACACAGATACGCAGTATTTT
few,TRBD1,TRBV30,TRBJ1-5,CAWSVLSGTGYQPQHF,TGTGCCTGGAGTGTACTCTCCGGGACAGGATATCAGCCCCAGCATTTT
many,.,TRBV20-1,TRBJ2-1,CSARDGSKASNHNEQFF,TGCAGTGCTAGAGATGGGTCAAAAGCGTCGAATCACAATGAGCAGTTCTTC
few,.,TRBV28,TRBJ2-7,CASSLPENSLSYEQYF,TGTGCCAGCAGCCTACCTGAGAACTCTCTCTCCTACGAGCAGTACTTC
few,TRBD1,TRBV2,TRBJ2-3,CASSPRTGGTDTQYF,TGTGCCAGCAGTCCGCGGACAGGGGGCACAGATACGCAGTATTTT
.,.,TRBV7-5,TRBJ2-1,CISVSEATEPDPSPSYNEQFF,.
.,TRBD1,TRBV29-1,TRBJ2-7,CSVVDRGRYEQYF,TGCAGCGTTGTGGACAGGGGGCGATACGAGCAGTACTTC
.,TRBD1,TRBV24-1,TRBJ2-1,CATSDLRTGSYNEQFF,TGTGCCACCAGTGATTTGAGGACAGGCTCCTACAATGAGCAGTTCTTC
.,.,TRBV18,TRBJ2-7,CASSSGREQQYF,TGTGCCAGCTCGTCGGGAAGAGAGCAGCAGTACTTC
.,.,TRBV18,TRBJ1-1,CASSPGRMNTEAFF,TGTGCCAGCTCACCCGGCAGGATGAACACTGAAGCTTTCTTT
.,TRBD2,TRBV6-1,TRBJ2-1,CASSEAHSGRLNEQFF,TGTGCCAGCAGTGAAGCCCATAGCGGGAGGTTGAATGAGCAGTTCTTC
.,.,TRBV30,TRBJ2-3,CAWWCIAGTDTQYF,TGTGCCTGGTGGTGCATCGCTGGCACAGATACGCAGTATTTT
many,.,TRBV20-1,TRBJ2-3,CSARDVAQRDTQYF,TGCAGTGCTAGAGATGTTGCGCAAAGGGATACGCAGTATTTT
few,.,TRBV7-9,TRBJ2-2,CASSSTGNPNTGELFF,TGTGCCAGCAGCTCAACAGGGAACCCGAACACCGGGGAGCTGTTTTTT
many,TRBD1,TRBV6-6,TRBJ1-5,CASSLRPPAPGQGVGSNQPQHF,TGTGCCAGCAGTCTGAGGCCCCCGGCCCCTGGACAGGGGGTGGGTAGCAATCAGCCCCAGCATTTT
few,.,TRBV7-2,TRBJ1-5,CASSPAAANGQPQHF,TGTGCCAGCAGCCCCGCTGCCGCTAACGGGCAGCCCCAGCATTTT
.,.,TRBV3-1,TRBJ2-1,CAPRGGASGNEQFF,TGTGCCCCCCGAGGGGGGGCGAGTGGAAATGAGCAGTTCTTC
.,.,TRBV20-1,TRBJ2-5,CSANRVETQYF,TGCAGTGCTAACAGGGTTGAGACCCAGTACTTC
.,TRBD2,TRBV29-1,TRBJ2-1,CSVRRLAAPENEQFF,TGCAGCGTGCGTAGACTAGCCGCCCCGGAAAATGAGCAGTTCTTC
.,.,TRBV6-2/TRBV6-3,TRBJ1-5,CASSYSKTSNQPQHF,TGTGCCAGCAGTTACTCGAAAACAAGCAATCAGCCCCAGCATTTT
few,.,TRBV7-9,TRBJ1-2,CASGRMDYGYTF,TGTGCCAGCGGTAGAATGGACTATGGCTACACCTTC
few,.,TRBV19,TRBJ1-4,CASSRQGDEKLFF,TGTGCCAGTAGTAGGCAGGGAGATGAAAAACTGTTTTTT
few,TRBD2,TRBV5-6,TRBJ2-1,CASTSLAGNNEQFF,TGTGCCAGCACCTCTTTAGCGGGAAACAATGAGCAGTTCTTC
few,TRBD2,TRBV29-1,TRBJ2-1,CSVEGLAGVGSYNEQFF,TGCAGCGTTGAGGGACTAGCGGGAGTGGGCTCCTACAATGAGCAGTTCTTC
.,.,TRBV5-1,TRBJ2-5,CASSLVTEETQYF,TGCGCCAGCAGCTTGGTGACGGAAGAGACCCAGTACTTC
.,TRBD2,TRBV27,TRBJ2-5,CASHSGRFPETQYF,TGTGCCAGTCATAGCGGGAGGTTCCCAGAGACCCAGTACTTC
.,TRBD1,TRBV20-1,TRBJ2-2,CSASPGQQAFGELFF,TGCAGTGCTTCACCGGGACAGCAAGCTTTCGGGGAGCTGTTTTTT
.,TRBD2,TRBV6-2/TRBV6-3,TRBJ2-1,CASSLAPTSGSDDEQFF,TGTGCCAGCAGTCTCGCCCCAACTAGCGGGAGTGATGATGAGCAGTTCTTC
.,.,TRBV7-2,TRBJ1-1,CASSPGSLRNTEAFF,TGTGCCAGCAGCCCCGGATCCCTCCGGAACACTGAAGCTTTCTTT
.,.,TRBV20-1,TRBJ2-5,CSAYKGGSVPIGETQYF,TGCAGTGCCTACAAAGGGGGATCCGTTCCGATCGGGGAGACCCAGTACTTC
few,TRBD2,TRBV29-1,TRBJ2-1,CSVETGLAAYNEQFF,TGCAGCGTTGAAACGGGACTAGCGGCCTACAATGAGCAGTTCTTC
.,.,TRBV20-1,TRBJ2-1,CSAILRAEYYNEQFF,TGCAGTGCTATTTTGCGGGCGGAGTACTACAATGAGCAGTTCTTC